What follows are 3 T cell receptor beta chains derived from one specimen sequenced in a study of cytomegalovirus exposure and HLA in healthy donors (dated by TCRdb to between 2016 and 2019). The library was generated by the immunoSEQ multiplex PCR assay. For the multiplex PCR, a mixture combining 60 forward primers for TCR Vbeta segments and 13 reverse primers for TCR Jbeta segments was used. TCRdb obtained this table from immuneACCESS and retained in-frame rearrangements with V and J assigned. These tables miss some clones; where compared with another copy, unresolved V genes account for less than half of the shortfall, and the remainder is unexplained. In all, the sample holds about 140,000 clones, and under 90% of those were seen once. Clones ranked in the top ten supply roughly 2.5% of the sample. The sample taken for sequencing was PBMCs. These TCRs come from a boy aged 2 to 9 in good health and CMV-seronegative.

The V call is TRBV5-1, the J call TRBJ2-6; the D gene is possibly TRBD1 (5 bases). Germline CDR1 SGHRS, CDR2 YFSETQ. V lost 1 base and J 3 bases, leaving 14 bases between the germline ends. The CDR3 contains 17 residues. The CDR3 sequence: CASSLPGSSGGANVLTF. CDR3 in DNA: TGCGCCAGCAGCTTGCCAGGGTCCTCAGGTGGGGCCAACGTCCTGACTTTC.

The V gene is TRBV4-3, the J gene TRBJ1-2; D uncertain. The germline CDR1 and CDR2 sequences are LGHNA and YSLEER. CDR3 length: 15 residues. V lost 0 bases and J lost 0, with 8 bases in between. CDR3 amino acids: CASSQDIEANYGYTF. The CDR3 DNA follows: TGCGCCAGCAGCCAAGATATTGAGGCTAACTATGGCTACACCTTC.

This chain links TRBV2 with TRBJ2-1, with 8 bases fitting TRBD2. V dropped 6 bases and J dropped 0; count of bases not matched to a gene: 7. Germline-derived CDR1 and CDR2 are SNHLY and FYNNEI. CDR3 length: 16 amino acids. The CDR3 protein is CASSFTGTSSYNEQFF. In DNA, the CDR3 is TGTGCCAGCAGCTTTACCGGGACTAGCTCCTACAATGAGCAGTTCTTC.